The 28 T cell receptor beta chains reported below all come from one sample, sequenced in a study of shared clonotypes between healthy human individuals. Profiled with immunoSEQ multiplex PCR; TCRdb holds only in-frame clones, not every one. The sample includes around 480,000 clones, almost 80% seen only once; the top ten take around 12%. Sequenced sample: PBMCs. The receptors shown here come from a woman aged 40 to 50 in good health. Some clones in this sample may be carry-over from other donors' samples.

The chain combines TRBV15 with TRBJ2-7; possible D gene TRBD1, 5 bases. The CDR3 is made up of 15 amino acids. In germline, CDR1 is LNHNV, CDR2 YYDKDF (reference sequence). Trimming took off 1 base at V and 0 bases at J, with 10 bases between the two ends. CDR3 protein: CATSRGTGVSYEQYF. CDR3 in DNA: TGTGCCACCAGCAGAGGAACAGGAGTCTCCTACGAGCAGTACTTC. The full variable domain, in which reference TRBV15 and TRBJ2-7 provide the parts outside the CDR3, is DAMVIQNPRYQVTQFGKPVTLSCSQTLNHNVMYWYQQKSSQAPKLLFHYYDKDFNNEADTPDNFQSRRPNTSFCFLDIRSPGLGDTAMYLCATSRGTGVSYEQYFGPGTRLTVT.

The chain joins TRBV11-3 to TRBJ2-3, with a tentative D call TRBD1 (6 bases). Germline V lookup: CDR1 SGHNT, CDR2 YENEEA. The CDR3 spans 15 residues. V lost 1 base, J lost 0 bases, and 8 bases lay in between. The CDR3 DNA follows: TGTGCCAGCAGCTTAGGGGGGCATAGCACAGATACGCAGTATTTT. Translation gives CASSLGGHSTDTQYF.

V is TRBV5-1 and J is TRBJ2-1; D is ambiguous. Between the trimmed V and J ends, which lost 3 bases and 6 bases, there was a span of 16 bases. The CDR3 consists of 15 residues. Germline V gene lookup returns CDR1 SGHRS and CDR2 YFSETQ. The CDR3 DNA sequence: TGCGCCAGCAGCTCCCGCCCAGGATATCGCAATGAGCAGTTCTTC. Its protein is CASSSRPGYRNEQFF.

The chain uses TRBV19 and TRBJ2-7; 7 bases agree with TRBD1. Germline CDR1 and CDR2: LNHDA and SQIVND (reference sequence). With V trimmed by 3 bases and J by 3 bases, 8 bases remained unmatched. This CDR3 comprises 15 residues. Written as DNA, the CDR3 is TGTGCCAGTAGTATGAACAGGGGATACAGCTACGAGCAGTACTTC. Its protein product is CASSMNRGYSYEQYF. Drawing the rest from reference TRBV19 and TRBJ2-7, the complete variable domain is DGGITQSPKYLFRKEGQNVTLSCEQNLNHDAMYWYRQDPGQGLRLIYYSQIVNDFQKGDIAEGYSVSREKKESFPLTVTSAQKNPTAFYLCASSMNRGYSYEQYFGPGTRLTVT.

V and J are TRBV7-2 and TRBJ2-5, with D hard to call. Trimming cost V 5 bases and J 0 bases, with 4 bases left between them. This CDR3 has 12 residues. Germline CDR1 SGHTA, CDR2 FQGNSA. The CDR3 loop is CASSRYQETQYF. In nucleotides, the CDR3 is TGTGCCAGCAGCAGGTACCAAGAGACCCAGTACTTC. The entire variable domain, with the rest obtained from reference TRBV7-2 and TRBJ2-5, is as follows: GAGVSQSPSNKVTEKGKDVELRCDPISGHTALYWYRQSLGQGLEFLIYFQGNSAPDKSGLPSDRFSAERTGGSVSTLTIQRTQQEDSAVYLCASSRYQETQYFGPGTRLLVL.

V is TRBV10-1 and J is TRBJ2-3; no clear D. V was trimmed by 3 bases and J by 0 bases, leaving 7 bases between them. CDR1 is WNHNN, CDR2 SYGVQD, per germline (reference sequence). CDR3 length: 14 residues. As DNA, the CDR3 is TGCGCCAGCAGTGAATCAGCTAGCACAGATACGCAGTATTTT. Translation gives CASSESASTDTQYF.

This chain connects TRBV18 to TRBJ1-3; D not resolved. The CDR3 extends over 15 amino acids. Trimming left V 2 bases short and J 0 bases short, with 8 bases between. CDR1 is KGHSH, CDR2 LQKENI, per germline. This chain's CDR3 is CASSPGYPSGNTIYF. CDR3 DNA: TGTGCCAGCTCACCAGGGTACCCCTCTGGAAACACCATATATTTT.

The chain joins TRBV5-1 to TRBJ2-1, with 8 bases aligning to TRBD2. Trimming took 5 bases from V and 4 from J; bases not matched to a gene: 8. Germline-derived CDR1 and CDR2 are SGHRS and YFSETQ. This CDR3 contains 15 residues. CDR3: CASSSGTSIYNEQFF. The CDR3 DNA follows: TGCGCCAGCAGTTCCGGGACTAGTATATACAATGAGCAGTTCTTC.

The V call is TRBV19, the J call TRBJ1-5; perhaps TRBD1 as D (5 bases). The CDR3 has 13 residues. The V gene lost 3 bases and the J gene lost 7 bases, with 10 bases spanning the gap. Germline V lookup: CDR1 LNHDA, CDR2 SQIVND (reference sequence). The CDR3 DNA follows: TGTGCCAGTAGTATGGGACGGGAGCAGCCCCAGCATTTT. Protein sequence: CASSMGREQPQHF.

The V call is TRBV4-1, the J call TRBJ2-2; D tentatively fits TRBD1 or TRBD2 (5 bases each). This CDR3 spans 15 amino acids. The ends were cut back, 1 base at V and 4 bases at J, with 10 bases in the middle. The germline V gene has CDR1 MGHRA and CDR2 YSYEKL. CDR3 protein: CASSQGRDPTGELFF. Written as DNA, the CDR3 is TGCGCCAGCAGCCAAGGCAGGGACCCCACCGGGGAGCTGTTTTTT.

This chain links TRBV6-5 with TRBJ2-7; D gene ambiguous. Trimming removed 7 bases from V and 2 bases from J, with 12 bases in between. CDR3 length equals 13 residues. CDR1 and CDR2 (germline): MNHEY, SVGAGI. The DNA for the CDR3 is TGTGCCAGCACCAAAGCCGCGACCTACGAGCAGTACTTC. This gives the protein CASTKAATYEQYF.

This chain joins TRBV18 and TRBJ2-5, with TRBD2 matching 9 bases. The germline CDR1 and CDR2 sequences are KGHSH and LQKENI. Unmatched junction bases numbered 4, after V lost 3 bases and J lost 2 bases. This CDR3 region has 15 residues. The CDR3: CASSPAGGRQETQYF. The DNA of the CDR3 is TGTGCCAGCTCACCGGCGGGAGGGCGGCAAGAGACCCAGTACTTC.

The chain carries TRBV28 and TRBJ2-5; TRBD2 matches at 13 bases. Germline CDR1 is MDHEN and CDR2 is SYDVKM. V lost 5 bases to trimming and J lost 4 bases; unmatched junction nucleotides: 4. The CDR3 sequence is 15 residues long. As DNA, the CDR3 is TGTGCCAGCAGTACCCGGACTAGCGGGAGAGAGACCCAGTACTTC. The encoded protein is CASSTRTSGRETQYF.

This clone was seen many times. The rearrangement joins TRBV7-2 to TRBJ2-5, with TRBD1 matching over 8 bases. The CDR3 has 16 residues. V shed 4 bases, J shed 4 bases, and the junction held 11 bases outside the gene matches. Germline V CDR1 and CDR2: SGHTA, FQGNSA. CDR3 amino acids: CASSSLWTGNRETQYF. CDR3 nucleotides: TGTGCCAGCAGCTCCCTCTGGACAGGGAACCGAGAGACCCAGTACTTC.

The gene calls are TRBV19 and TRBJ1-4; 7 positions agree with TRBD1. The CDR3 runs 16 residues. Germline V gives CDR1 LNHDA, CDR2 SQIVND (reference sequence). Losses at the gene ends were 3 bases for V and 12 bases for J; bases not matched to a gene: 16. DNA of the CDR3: TGTGCCAGTAGTATCTCCGGACAGGCGGGGGGAAAGGAACTGTTTTTT. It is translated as CASSISGQAGGKELFF.

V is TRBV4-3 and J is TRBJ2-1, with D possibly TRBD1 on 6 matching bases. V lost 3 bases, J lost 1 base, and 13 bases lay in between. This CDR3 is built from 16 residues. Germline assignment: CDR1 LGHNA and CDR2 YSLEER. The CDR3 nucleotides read TGCGCCAGCAGCCATAGGGGGAGAGGTTCCTACAATGAGCAGTTCTTC. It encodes CASSHRGRGSYNEQFF.

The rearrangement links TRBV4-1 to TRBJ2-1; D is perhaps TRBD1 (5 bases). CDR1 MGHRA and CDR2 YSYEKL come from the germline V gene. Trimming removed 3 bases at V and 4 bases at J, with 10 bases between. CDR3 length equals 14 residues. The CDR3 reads CASSHTQGYNEQFF. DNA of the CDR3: TGCGCCAGCAGCCACACCCAGGGTTACAATGAGCAGTTCTTC.

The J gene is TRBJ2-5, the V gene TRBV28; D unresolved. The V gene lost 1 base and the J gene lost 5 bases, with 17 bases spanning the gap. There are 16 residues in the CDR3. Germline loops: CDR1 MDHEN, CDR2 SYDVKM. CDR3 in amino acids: CASSLSIRMTGETQYF. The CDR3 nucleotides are TGTGCCAGCAGTTTATCGATCAGAATGACCGGGGAGACCCAGTACTTC.

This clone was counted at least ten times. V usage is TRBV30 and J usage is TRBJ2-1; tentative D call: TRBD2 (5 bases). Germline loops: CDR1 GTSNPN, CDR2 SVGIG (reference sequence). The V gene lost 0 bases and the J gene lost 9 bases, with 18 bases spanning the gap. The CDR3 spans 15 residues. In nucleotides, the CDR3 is TGTGCCTGGAGTGTAAGGGTAGACGGGGTCGGTGAGCAGTTCTTC. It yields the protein CAWSVRVDGVGEQFF.

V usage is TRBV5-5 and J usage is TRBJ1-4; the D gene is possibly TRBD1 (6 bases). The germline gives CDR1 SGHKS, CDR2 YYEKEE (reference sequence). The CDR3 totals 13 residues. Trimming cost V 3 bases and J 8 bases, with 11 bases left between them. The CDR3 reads CASSSDSNEKLFF. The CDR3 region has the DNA TGTGCCAGCAGCTCGGACAGTAACGAAAAACTGTTTTTT.

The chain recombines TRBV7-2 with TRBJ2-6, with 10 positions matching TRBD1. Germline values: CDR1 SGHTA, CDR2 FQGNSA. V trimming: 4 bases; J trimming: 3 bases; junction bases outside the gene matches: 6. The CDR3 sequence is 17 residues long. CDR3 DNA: TGTGCCAGCAGCTCCGGGACAGGGGAATATGGGGCCAACGTCCTGACTTTC. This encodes CASSSGTGEYGANVLTF.

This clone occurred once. The CDR3 DNA is TGTGCCAGCAGTAAAGAAACAGGGAGTAGGGAAGCTTTCTTT. Translated, it gives CASSKETGSREAFF. The chain couples TRBV9 to TRBJ1-1; D is possibly TRBD1 (6 bases). Germline V gene data show CDR1 as SGDLS and CDR2 as YYNGEE. V shed 5 bases and J shed 8 bases, with 19 bases lying between them. This CDR3 has 14 residues.

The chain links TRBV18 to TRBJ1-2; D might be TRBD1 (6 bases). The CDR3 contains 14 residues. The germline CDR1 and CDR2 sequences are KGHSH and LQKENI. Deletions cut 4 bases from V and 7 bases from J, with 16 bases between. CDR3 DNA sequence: TGTGCCAGCTCACGAAACGACAGGTCGGCTGGCTACACCTTC. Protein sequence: CASSRNDRSAGYTF.

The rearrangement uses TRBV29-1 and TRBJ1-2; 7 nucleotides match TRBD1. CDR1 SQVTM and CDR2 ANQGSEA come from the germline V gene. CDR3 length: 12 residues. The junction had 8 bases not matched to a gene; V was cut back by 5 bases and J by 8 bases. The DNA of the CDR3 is TGCAGCGTTAAGGGGGCAGGCGCCGGCTACACCTTC. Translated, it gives CSVKGAGAGYTF.

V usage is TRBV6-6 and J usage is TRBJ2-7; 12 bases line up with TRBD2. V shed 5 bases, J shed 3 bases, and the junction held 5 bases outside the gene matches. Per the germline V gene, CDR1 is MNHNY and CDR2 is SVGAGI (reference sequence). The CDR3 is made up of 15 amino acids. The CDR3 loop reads CASSPLAGGLYEQYF. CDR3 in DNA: TGTGCCAGCAGTCCGCTAGCGGGAGGGCTCTACGAGCAGTACTTC.

This chain's CDR3 is CASREGQGSYEQYF. CDR3 nucleotide sequence: TGTGCCAGCAGGGAGGGACAGGGTTCCTACGAGCAGTACTTC. V usage is TRBV28 and J usage is TRBJ2-7; 9 bases match TRBD1. The CDR3 has 14 amino acids. V dropped 6 bases and J dropped 1; count of bases not matched to a gene: 4. CDR1 MDHEN and CDR2 SYDVKM come from the germline V gene.

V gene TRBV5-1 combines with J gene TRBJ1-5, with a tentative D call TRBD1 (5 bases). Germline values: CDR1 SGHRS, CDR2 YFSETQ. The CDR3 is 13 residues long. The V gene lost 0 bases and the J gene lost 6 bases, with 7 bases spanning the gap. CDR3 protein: CASSLEGFQPQHF. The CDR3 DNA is TGCGCCAGCAGCTTGGAGGGGTTTCAGCCCCAGCATTTT.

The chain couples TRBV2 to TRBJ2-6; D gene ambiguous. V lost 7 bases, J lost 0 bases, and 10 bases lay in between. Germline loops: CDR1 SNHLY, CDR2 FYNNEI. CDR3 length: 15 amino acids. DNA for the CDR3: TGTGCCAGCACAGAACGCGCCTCTGGGGCCAACGTCCTGACTTTC. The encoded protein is CASTERASGANVLTF.